Listed here are 17 T cell receptor beta chains from one sample, sequenced in a study of blood T cell repertoires in COVID-19. The assay was immunoSEQ multiplex PCR, and TCRdb's table has in-frame clones only and misses some. The table shows about 250,000 clones, with 88% occurring only once. Sequencing was performed on peripheral blood. The receptors were gathered from a woman aged 25 to 39 with acute or convalescent COVID-19.

The chain joins TRBV5-4 to TRBJ1-1, with 7 bases aligning to TRBD1. The germline V gene has CDR1 SGHNT and CDR2 YYREEE (reference sequence). The CDR3 has 15 residues. The trim removed 4 bases at V and 1 base at J, leaving 7 bases unmatched. Here the CDR3 DNA reads TGTGCCAGCAGCCCTGGACAGGTGGGGAACACTGAAGCTTTCTTT. Encoded protein: CASSPGQVGNTEAFF.

Details on this clone: This same CDR3 is encoded by further DNA sequences in the sample. The chain joins TRBV7-9 to TRBJ2-5; D might be TRBD1 (5 bases). Trimming removed 5 bases from V and 1 base from J, with 8 bases in between. Germline V gives CDR1 SEHNR, CDR2 FQNEAQ (reference sequence). This CDR3 region has 13 residues. Here the CDR3 DNA reads TGTGCCAGCAGCCCCGACAGCCAAGAGACCCAGTACTTC. Protein sequence: CASSPDSQETQYF.

The J gene is TRBJ2-2, the V gene TRBV5-1; 7 bases are a match to TRBD2. The V gene end was trimmed by 4 bases and the J gene end by 1 base; junction bases not matched to a gene: 4. Germline assignment: CDR1 SGHRS and CDR2 YFSETQ. This CDR3 region has 15 residues. This CDR3 is CASSPSGENTGELFF. In DNA, the CDR3 is TGCGCCAGCAGCCCTAGCGGAGAGAACACCGGGGAGCTGTTTTTT.

This clone was counted a single time. The chain has TRBV30 and TRBJ1-1; 9 bases align to TRBD1. CDR3 length: 15 residues. CDR1 is GTSNPN and CDR2 is SVGIG in the germline V gene (reference sequence). V was pared by 2 bases and J by 4 bases, with 8 bases of the junction left unmatched. The CDR3 spells CAWSPQGALVTEAFF. CDR3 bases: TGTGCCTGGAGTCCACAGGGGGCTTTGGTCACTGAAGCTTTCTTT.

This clone occurred once. The V call is TRBV5-1, the J call TRBJ2-1; TRBD2 agrees at 12 bases. The CDR3 runs 15 residues. Germline V CDR1 and CDR2: SGHRS, YFSETQ. J lost 9 bases, V lost 3 bases, and 7 bases had no gene match. The DNA for the CDR3 is TGCGCCAGCAGCTCGACTAGCGGGAGATCTGGTGAGCAGTTCTTC. This encodes CASSSTSGRSGEQFF.

The J gene is TRBJ1-2, the V gene TRBV4-2, with D possibly TRBD1 on 6 matching bases. V was trimmed by 2 bases and J by 2 bases, leaving 12 bases between them. The germline V gene has CDR1 LGHNA and CDR2 YNFKEQ. The CDR3 spans 15 residues. CDR3 sequence reads: CASSQPTGLNYGYTF. CDR3 DNA sequence: TGTGCCAGCAGCCAACCTACAGGGTTGAACTATGGCTACACCTTC.

This chain links TRBV4-1 with TRBJ2-7; 10 bases agree with TRBD1. J gave up 5 bases and V 5 bases, and 12 bases lay outside the gene matches. Germline V gene data show CDR1 as MGHRA and CDR2 as YSYEKL. The CDR3 sequence is 16 residues long. CDR3 coding DNA: TGCGCCAGCAGCTTAAACCCGGGACAGGGGAGGGACGAGCAGTACTTC. Translating gives CASSLNPGQGRDEQYF.

This chain connects TRBV7-2 to TRBJ2-3; TRBD1 might be the D (6 bases). Germline V gene data show CDR1 as SGHTA and CDR2 as FQGNSA. V lost 5 bases to trimming and J lost 2 bases, with 11 bases between them. The CDR3 contains 14 residues. Here the CDR3 reads CASSPGTNTDTQYF. In nucleotides, the CDR3 is TGTGCCAGCAGCCCGGGGACAAACACAGATACGCAGTATTTT.

This clone was recorded once. J is TRBJ1-4 and V is TRBV19; TRBD1 agrees at 8 bases. Germline loops: CDR1 LNHDA, CDR2 SQIVND (reference sequence). After removal of 3 bases from V and 5 bases from J, the junction contained 14 bases not matched to a gene. The CDR3 loop spans 18 amino acids. CDR3 in DNA: TGTGCCAGTAGTATCCCCCAAGACTGGACAGGGCGGAATGAAAAACTGTTTTTT. It specifies CASSIPQDWTGRNEKLFF.

This chain joins TRBV11-2 and TRBJ2-7; 8 nucleotides match TRBD1. Germline V gene data show CDR1 as SGHAT and CDR2 as FQNNGV. CDR3 length: 16 residues. V lost 5 bases and J lost 0; bases outside the gene matches: 9. This chain's CDR3 is CASSTDRGESSYEQYF. DNA for the CDR3: TGTGCCAGCAGCACCGACAGGGGCGAAAGCTCCTACGAGCAGTACTTC.

The chain couples TRBV7-2 to TRBJ2-7; 11 bases are a match to TRBD2. The CDR3 extends over 16 amino acids. The V gene end was trimmed by 0 bases and the J gene end by 5 bases; junction bases not matched to a gene: 6. Germline CDR1 reads SGHTA; CDR2 reads FQGNSA. CDR3 protein: CASSLARTSGSHEQYF. DNA of the CDR3: TGTGCCAGCAGCTTAGCAAGGACTAGCGGGTCCCACGAGCAGTACTTC.

The V call is TRBV15, the J call TRBJ2-7, with unresolved D. Germline V gene data show CDR1 as LNHNV and CDR2 as YYDKDF (reference sequence). Between the trimmed V and J ends, which lost 1 base and 7 bases, there was a span of 8 bases. This CDR3 region has 12 residues. CDR3 in DNA: TGTGCCACCAGCAGAGGCGCGAGGGAGCAGTACTTC. This sequence encodes CATSRGAREQYF.

This clone was observed once. The rearrangement joins TRBV9 to TRBJ2-7; 9 bases fit TRBD2. The germline gives CDR1 SGDLS, CDR2 YYNGEE. The CDR3 has 15 residues. With 0 bases clipped from V and 1 base from J, the junction kept 2 bases outside the gene matches. CDR3: CASSVESGGSYEQYF. In nucleotides, the CDR3 is TGTGCCAGCAGCGTAGAAAGCGGGGGGTCCTACGAGCAGTACTTC.

The chain is built from TRBV4-3 and TRBJ2-7, with 11 bases aligning to TRBD1. Trimming took 4 bases from V and 2 from J; bases not matched to a gene: 4. Germline CDR1 LGHNA, CDR2 YSLEER. This CDR3 is built from 15 residues. The CDR3 DNA follows: TGCGCCAGCAGCCCTGGACAGGGGGCAACCTACGAGCAGTACTTC. It is translated as CASSPGQGATYEQYF.

This clone was counted a single time. This chain uses TRBV6-5 with TRBJ1-1, with D uncertain. The length of the CDR3 is 13 residues. Germline loops: CDR1 MNHEY, CDR2 SVGAGI. Trimming left V 6 bases short and J 1 base short, with 9 bases between. DNA of the CDR3: TGTGCCAGCAGCCTTACACAGAACACTGAAGCTTTCTTT. Its protein product is CASSLTQNTEAFF.

This chain joins TRBV24-1 and TRBJ1-2; 8 bases match TRBD1. From germline, CDR1 is KGHDR and CDR2 SFDVKD. V trimming: 6 bases; J trimming: 6 bases; junction bases outside the gene matches: 5. The CDR3 has 13 amino acids. CDR3 nucleotide sequence: TGTGCCACCAGTTACAGGGGGGGAAATGGCTACACCTTC. Translated, it gives CATSYRGGNGYTF.

This clone has only a few counts. The chain carries TRBV6-6 and TRBJ1-2; no firm D call. V was trimmed by 8 bases and J by 2 bases, leaving 9 bases between them. This CDR3 contains 12 residues. Germline CDR1 and CDR2: MNHNY and SVGAGI (reference sequence). This chain's CDR3 is CASRGGNYGYTF. The CDR3 bases are TGTGCCAGCCGTGGAGGCAACTATGGCTACACCTTC.